This is a list of T cell receptor beta chains from one sample in a study of early T cells in non-severe SARS-CoV-2 infection. Using its own MiXCR run on the 5' RACE reads, TCRdb lists one record per CDR3 protein. The sample gives more than 50,000 distinct CDR3 sequences, approximately 12% of which show up once; approximately 9.6% is in the top ten. The sequenced sample consisted of whole blood. These receptors were collected from an adult who was a healthcare worker with PCR-confirmed SARS-CoV-2 infection or an uninfected control (not recorded which). Both conserved end residues are part of each CDR3. Fields, in order: D gene, J gene, V gene, CDR3 protein. A D gene is named only where the DNA matches it firmly.

NA	TRBJ2-7	TRBV7-6	CASSLAGHSTYEQYF
TRBD2	TRBJ2-7	TRBV7-8	CASSIFSGAGNEQYF
TRBD1	TRBJ1-1	TRBV28	CASSLSGRGAEAFF
NA	TRBJ2-7	TRBV11-1	CASSFHQGFEQYF
NA	TRBJ2-1	TRBV4-3	CASSQEARVSSYNEQFF
TRBD1	TRBJ1-2	TRBV20-1	CSARDQGGILDGYTF
NA	TRBJ2-1	TRBV27	CASSLGPRVGNEQFF
TRBD1	TRBJ2-5	TRBV20-1	CSANQGARETQYF
TRBD1	TRBJ2-3	TRBV18	CASSELSTGVRTDTQYF
NA	TRBJ2-7	TRBV14	CASSLEQGTYEQYF
TRBD1	TRBJ1-5	TRBV6-2/TRBV6-3	CASRGVGTGGNQPQHF
TRBD1	TRBJ2-7	TRBV23-1	CASSRPWTGSLYEQYF
NA	TRBJ2-5	TRBV7-9	CASSLSNIQETQYF
TRBD1	NA	TRBV5-4	CASSLEGGHTDTQHF
NA	TRBJ2-7	TRBV7-6	CASSLGGAVYSFGHEQYF
NA	TRBJ2-1	TRBV28	CASSPRFYNEQFF
NA	TRBJ2-7	TRBV10-2	CASSMTLSYEQYF
NA	TRBJ2-3	TRBV7-8	CASSQVFGFGADTQYF
NA	TRBJ1-2	TRBV5-4	CASSLAGRRNYGYTF
TRBD2	TRBJ2-3	TRBV2	CASSDPGLAGRADTQYF
TRBD2	TRBJ2-5	TRBV18	CASSPLLAVKETQYF
NA	TRBJ2-5	TRBV29-1	CSAGGGGSETQYF
TRBD2	TRBJ2-2	TRBV7-2	CASSLGWGLATNTGELFF
NA	TRBJ1-2	TRBV29-1	CSVVDTNYGYTF
TRBD2	TRBJ2-1	TRBV7-2	CASSRGTSGTEQFF
NA	TRBJ1-4	TRBV20-1	CSARQPTNEKLFF
NA	TRBJ1-1	TRBV7-9	CASSLDTFPTEAFF
TRBD1	TRBJ2-7	TRBV29-1	CSGGQGGREQYF
NA	TRBJ2-3	TRBV15	CATSRDPASVDTQYF
NA	TRBJ2-7	TRBV29-1	CSVVGPSSYEQYF
TRBD1	TRBJ2-3	TRBV9	CASSVEGQSTDTQYF